These T cell receptor beta chains were read from a single sample in a study of cytomegalovirus exposure and HLA in healthy donors. Sequencing used immunoSEQ multiplex PCR; TCRdb keeps in-frame clones, though not all of them. Its listing shows tens of thousands of clones. Sequenced: PBMCs. The receptors here all came from a female donor in good health and CMV-seronegative. Each CDR3 is given with its conserved first and last residue.

V: TRBV5-6
CDR3: CASSSTGYIYEQYF

V: TRBV5-6
CDR3: CASSLSGGYNEQFF

V: TRBV4-1
CDR3: CASSQETILAGGSPTYNEQFF

V: TRBV6-6
CDR3: CASSPRGGRETQYF

V: TRBV6-1
CDR3: CASSEEAVLRSSYEQYF

V: TRBV29-1
CDR3: CSVEGRGRDYGYTF

V: TRBV7-8
CDR3: CASSRGLADAYEQYF

V: TRBV10-1
CDR3: CASSAKGTGGLGYGYTF

V: TRBV30
CDR3: CAWSHLAGAYEQYF

V: TRBV5-4
CDR3: CASSLGLQNSPLHF

V: TRBV6-1
CDR3: CASSLTGELFF

V: TRBV6-1
CDR3: CASSEAQEGHQPQHF

V: TRBV5-6
CDR3: CASSSYTGELFF

V: TRBV5-1
CDR3: CASSFDTISSTDTQYF

V: TRBV19
CDR3: CASIEDTEAFF

V: TRBV29-1
CDR3: CSVDKGAYEQYF

V: TRBV19
CDR3: CASSTERNNEQFF

V: TRBV28
CDR3: CASSGLAGGPSGGEQYF

V: TRBV11-3
CDR3: CASSFSAHQGNEQYF

V: TRBV7-2
CDR3: CASTRGGAQETQYF

V: TRBV30
CDR3: CAWSGTAYNEQFF

V: TRBV7-2
CDR3: CASSLGGAGTEAFF

V: TRBV6-1
CDR3: CASSEQTGYGAEAFF

V: TRBV5-1
CDR3: CASSLGGQGRTEAFF

V: TRBV4-3
CDR3: CASSQASYNEQFF

V: TRBV5-1
CDR3: CASSTTSGSYNEQFF

V: TRBV30
CDR3: CAWSVGEGDSQYF

V: TRBV11-2
CDR3: CASKWTSGSGSGELFF

V: TRBV10-3
CDR3: CAISESGGGETQYF

V: TRBV4-2
CDR3: CASSLSTPGLPYEQYF

V: TRBV5-6
CDR3: CASSLDLTGDYGYTF

V: TRBV9
CDR3: CASSGPTGWDSPLHF

V: TRBV29-1
CDR3: CSVDQAGGNEQFF

V: TRBV5-4
CDR3: CASSSGGSNTGELFF

V: TRBV18
CDR3: CASSPRAQETQYF

V: TRBV30
CDR3: CASSGTGDYEQYF

V: TRBV19
CDR3: CASSIGIGQGANYGYTF

V: TRBV6-6
CDR3: CASSYELSGDNSPLHF

V: TRBV4-2
CDR3: CASSQDMWERPEAFF

V: TRBV15
CDR3: CATSIQGYEQYF